The TCR beta chain described here comes from a study of blood T cell repertoires in COVID-19 (dated by TCRdb to 2020 to 2021). As for the study more broadly: Collaborator samples came from the United States, Italy and Spain and covered acute and convalescent phases of COVID-19. Sample metadata almost always included a de-identified subject ID, COVID-19 status, age in years and sex. The material from the prospective study consisted of cDNA or gDNA derived from T cells, B-cell-depleted T cells, or PBMCs. The repertoires were released in a freely available public database intended as a resource for research on the immune response to SARS-CoV-2. Subjects who had been exposed to COVID-19, were actively infected with it, or had recovered from it provided the deeply sampled blood TCRbeta repertoires that made up the dataset. Where available, HLA class I and class II types were taken from metadata supplied by the sample provider and were not determined by assay-based typing. The samples were drawn from the first 160 participants of the ongoing ImmuneRACE study and from some 1,300 subjects provided by 6 global collaborators.

The immunoSEQ Assay, a bias-controlled multiplex PCR, was used to amplify TCRbeta CDR3 regions from genomic DNA. The paper's data handling went like this. The number of nucleated cells in each sample was estimated by amplification of reference gene primers within the assay. To quantify the absolute abundance of each unique TCRbeta CDR3 rearrangement, sequence reads were collapsed and filtered. For each sample, productive Simpson clonality was calculated as the square root of Simpson's diversity index over productive rearrangements. In TCRdb, the immuneACCESS table is reduced to in-frame sequences with V and J assigned. These tables do not hold every clone; where another copy was compared, an unresolved V gene accounts for under half, and the others remain unexplained. V and J calls and clone size are as listed in that table; D and trimming were resolved from the DNA. Here the sample has fewer than 70,000 clones; 70% to 90% occur a single time. The ten most abundant clones make up more than 1.4% of the sample.

Each collaborating institution followed its own protocols to collect whole blood in K2EDTA tubes. Collaborator samples were shipped for TCRbeta analysis as frozen whole blood, isolated PBMCs, or DNA extracted from either sample type. Paper-wide results and their limitations: The amount of clinical and demographic metadata varied by source and participant and was provided uncurated.

Details on this clone: The antigen it binds to is not known. Qualities for individual bases were not recorded, and no much larger clone is one base off.

Relative to germline, V is 6 bases shorter and J is 2 bases shorter, with 15 bases between their ends. The CDR3 spans 14 residues, from the cysteine through the phenylalanine. Just the 42-base CDR3 DNA is kept, in frame starting at base 1. CDR1 SGHRS and CDR2 YFSETQ were looked up in the germline V gene. The chain links TRBV5-1 with TRBJ2-7; the D gene identity is not certain. The sample taken for sequencing was peripheral blood. The source of this sequence is an older woman with acute or convalescent COVID-19. DNA sequence: TGCGCCAGCACCGTGTCCTCGTCTACCTACGAGCAGTACTTC. It codes for CASTVSSSTYEQYF.